This record covers a single T cell receptor beta chain. Its cognate antigen is unknown. The sample comes from a study of cytomegalovirus exposure and HLA in healthy donors. Study-wide results and caveats: As a later analysis showed, a missense DCLRE1C variant was linked to trimming of TCR beta V- and J-genes. In vitro confirmation showed three CMV-associated chains to be CMV antigen specific. Sequencing likely caused a cluster of highly shared sequence variants. While the bulk of TCR sequences proved rare, some public TCRs turned up in many donors.

Primers: 60 Vbeta forward and 13 Jbeta reverse. The data were produced by immunoSEQ multiplex PCR, yet TCRdb's version contains in-frame clones alone and is incomplete. The table has approximately 100,000 clones, about 78% seen once. The sample consisted of PBMCs. The sequence was obtained from a middle-aged woman in good health and CMV-seropositive.

As DNA, the CDR3 is TGCGCCAGCAGCTTGGTTATGAACACTGAAGCTTTCTTT. This sequence encodes CASSLVMNTEAFF. V and J are TRBV5-1 and TRBJ1-1; unclear D gene. V lost 0 bases and J lost 0, with 3 bases in between. Germline V gives CDR1 SGHRS, CDR2 YFSETQ. CDR3 length: 13 amino acids.